This T cell receptor beta chain was found in a study of blood T cell repertoires in COVID-19. Study in general: T cells, B-cell-depleted T cells, or PBMCs supplied cDNA or gDNA.

The table lists this clone with a count of one. The CDR3 is 12 amino acids. CDR1 is SGDLS and CDR2 is YYNGEE in the germline V gene. The V end was cut by 10 bases, the J end by 1 base, with 9 bases between. Sequenced by immunoSEQ multiplex PCR; TCRdb stores in-frame clones only, minus some. The data show fewer than 450,000 clones, 88% seen once. This chain links TRBV9 with TRBJ1-3; a possible D gene is TRBD1 (5 bases). Sequenced sample: peripheral blood. The origin of this receptor is a woman aged 65 to 85 with COVID-19, enrolled during active disease. The CDR3 nucleotides are TGTGCCTCAGGGCTGTCTGGAAACACCATATATTTT. This translates into CASGLSGNTIYF.